Listed here are 7 T cell receptor beta chains from one sample, sequenced in a study of CD8 T cells in Susac syndrome. RNA was extracted with the RNeasy kit, and a quantity of 0.5 to 1 ug was reverse transcribed using random hexamers. TCRdb recomputed calls from the immunoSEQ multiplex PCR reads with MiXCR, one row per CDR3 protein. The data show 200,000 to 300,000 distinct CDR3 sequences, less than 96% seen once. The sequenced material came from CD4+ T cells from PBMCs. The receptors derive from a human donor with Susac syndrome.

The chain employs TRBV7-3 and TRBJ1-1, with D uncertain. This CDR3 spans 14 amino acids. With 6 bases removed from V and 4 bases from J, the gap between germline ends came to 15 bases. Germline loops: CDR1 SGHTA, CDR2 FQGTGA. CDR3 nucleotides: TGTGCCAGCAGTCCTATAAGGGTCCCCACTGAAGCTTTCTTT. Amino acid sequence: CASSPIRVPTEAFF.

This clonotype has only one observation. J is TRBJ1-2 and V is TRBV2, with TRBD1 identical over 9 bases. This CDR3 region has 14 residues. CDR1 SNHLY and CDR2 FYNNEI come from the germline V gene. V lost 6 bases to trimming and J lost 4 bases; unmatched junction nucleotides: 6. This chain's CDR3 is CASRGQGGVYGYTF. DNA of the CDR3: TGTGCCAGCAGGGGACAGGGAGGGGTCTATGGCTACACCTTC.

The gene calls are TRBV25-1 and TRBJ2-1; 10 bases fit TRBD1. CDR1 and CDR2 from the germline V gene are MGHDK and SYGVNS. Trimming took 3 bases from V and 5 from J; bases not matched to a gene: 7. This CDR3 has 16 residues. Here the CDR3 reads CASSDPVTGGHNEQFF. DNA of the CDR3: TGTGCCAGCAGTGATCCCGTGACAGGGGGCCACAATGAGCAGTTCTTC.

This chain connects TRBV12-3 or TRBV12-4 to TRBJ2-6; 7 bases match TRBD1. The ends lost 5 bases at V and 4 bases at J; junction bases unmatched: 5. The CDR3 covers 15 residues. The CDR3 DNA sequence: TGTGCCAGCAGTGACAGGGTCTCCGGGGCCAACGTCCTGACTTTC. Protein product: CASSDRVSGANVLTF.

This clonotype appeared a single time. J is TRBJ2-5 and V is TRBV14, with 7 bases matching TRBD2. V trimming: 6 bases; J trimming: 2 bases; junction bases outside the gene matches: 6. CDR1 SGHDN and CDR2 FVKESK come from the germline V gene. The CDR3 is 14 amino acids. The CDR3 reads CASRPAGDQETQYF. CDR3 nucleotides: TGTGCCAGCAGACCGGCGGGGGATCAAGAGACCCAGTACTTC. The full variable domain, with the rest looked up from reference TRBV14 and TRBJ2-5, is EAGVTQFPSHSVIEKGQTVTLRCDPISGHDNLYWYRRVMGKEIKFLLHFVKESKQDESGMPNNRFLAERTGGTYSTLKVQPAELEDSGVYFCASRPAGDQETQYFGPGTRLLVL.

The chain is built from TRBV7-6 and TRBJ2-5; tentatively, D is TRBD1 (5 bases). V was trimmed by 11 bases and J by 3 bases, leaving 19 bases between them. Germline V gene sequence: CDR1 SGHVS, CDR2 FNYEAQ. The length of the CDR3 is 14 residues. This chain's CDR3 is CAEEGVEEKETQYF. CDR3 bases: TGTGCCGAGGAAGGGGTTGAGGAAAAAGAGACCCAGTACTTC.

V is TRBV30 and J is TRBJ2-4; D remains unclear. CDR3 length: 15 residues. The ends were cut back, 5 bases at V and 0 bases at J, with 14 bases in the middle. Per germline, CDR1 GTSNPN and CDR2 SVGIG (reference sequence). Here the CDR3 reads CAWGRASIAKNIQYF. DNA for the CDR3: TGTGCCTGGGGACGAGCATCTATAGCCAAAAACATTCAGTACTTC. The full variable domain, rest sourced from reference TRBV30 and TRBJ2-4, is SQTIHQWPATLVQPVGSPLSLECTVEGTSNPNLYWYRQAAGRGLQLLFYSVGIGQISSEVPQNLSASRPQDRQFILSSKKLLLSDSGFYLCAWGRASIAKNIQYFGAGTRLSVL.